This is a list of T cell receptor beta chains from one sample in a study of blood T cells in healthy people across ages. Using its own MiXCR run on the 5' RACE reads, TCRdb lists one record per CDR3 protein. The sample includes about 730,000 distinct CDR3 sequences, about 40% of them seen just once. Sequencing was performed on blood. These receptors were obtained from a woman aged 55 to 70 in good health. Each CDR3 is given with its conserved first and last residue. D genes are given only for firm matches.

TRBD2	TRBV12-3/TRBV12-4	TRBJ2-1	CASNPLGTSSYNEQFF
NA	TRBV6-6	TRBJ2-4	CASSYSRVAKNIQYF
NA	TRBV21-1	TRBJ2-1	CASSKELAGGSDEQFF
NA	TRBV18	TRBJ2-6	CASSKEETGFAGANVLTF
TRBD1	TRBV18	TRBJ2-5	CASSGPGQGDQETQYF
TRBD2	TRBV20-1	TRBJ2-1	CSARYGLVTGVGNEQFF
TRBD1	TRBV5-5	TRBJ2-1	CASSSRQGDPFF
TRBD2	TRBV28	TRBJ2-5	CASSSSSGRSQGMGTQYF
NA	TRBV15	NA	CATSRDQGTGQTQYF
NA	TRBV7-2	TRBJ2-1	CASSASSAYNEQFF
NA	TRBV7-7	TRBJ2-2	CASSLDSTNTGELFF
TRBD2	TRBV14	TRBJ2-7	CASSQLVRTSGDSYEQYF
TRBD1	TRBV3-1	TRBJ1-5	CASSQGAGGVSNQPQHF
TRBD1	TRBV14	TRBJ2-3	CASSLEQGKGTDTQYF
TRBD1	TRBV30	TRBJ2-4	CAWSPGTGHIKNIQYF